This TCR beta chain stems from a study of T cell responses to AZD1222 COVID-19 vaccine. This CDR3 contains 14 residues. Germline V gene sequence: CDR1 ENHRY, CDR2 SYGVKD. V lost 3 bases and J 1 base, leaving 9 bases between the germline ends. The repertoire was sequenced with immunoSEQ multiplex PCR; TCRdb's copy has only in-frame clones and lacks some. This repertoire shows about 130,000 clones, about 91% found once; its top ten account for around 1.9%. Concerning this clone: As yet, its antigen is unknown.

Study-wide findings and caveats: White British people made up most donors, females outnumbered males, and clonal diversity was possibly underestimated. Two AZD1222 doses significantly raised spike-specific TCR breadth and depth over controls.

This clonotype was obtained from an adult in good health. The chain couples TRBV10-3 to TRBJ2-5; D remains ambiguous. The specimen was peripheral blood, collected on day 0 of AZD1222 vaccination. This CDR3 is CAISEQLTQETQYF. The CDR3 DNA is TGTGCCATCAGTGAACAGTTAACCCAAGAGACCCAGTACTTC.